The T cell receptor (beta chain) described here comes from a study of tumor-infiltrating lymphocytes in primary liver carcinoma. The overall study: Male and female patients aged 30 to 69 years made up the cohort.

Study-wide points: Only about 7.5-24% of top clones were detected in all five tumor regions.

The CDR3 is 13 amino acids. The J segment lost 6 bases and the V segment lost 8 bases, leaving 11 bases of the junction unmatched. CDR1 and CDR2 from the germline V gene are SQVTM and ANQGSEA. With around 520 ng total RNA as template and a constant-region primer, TCR beta cDNA was made. Investigators got TCR beta libraries out of three nested multiplex PCR rounds, done with slightly modified ARM-PCR. With TRBV1-TRBV30 forward primers and a C-beta reverse primer, the first two PCR rounds were run for around 10 cycles each. MiXCR, run by TCRdb on the multiplex PCR reads, gives a single entry per CDR3 protein. This table holds fewer than 110,000 distinct CDR3 sequences, approximately 70% found once. Co-extraction of both nucleic acids (RNA and DNA) used about 17-31 mg of unsorted bulk tissue. Concerning this clonotype: The target antigen is unknown.

What was sequenced was liver tumor tissue from sampling region 2. Subset of the sample: tumor region T2, inferior pole. This clonotype originated in a woman aged 55-69 years with primary liver carcinoma and hepatitis B virus infection. The chain combines TRBV29-1 with TRBJ2-7; TRBD1 matches at 9 bases. The CDR3 DNA follows: TGCAGCATCGTGGGACAGGGATTTATCGAGCAGTACTTC. It codes for CSIVGQGFIEQYF.